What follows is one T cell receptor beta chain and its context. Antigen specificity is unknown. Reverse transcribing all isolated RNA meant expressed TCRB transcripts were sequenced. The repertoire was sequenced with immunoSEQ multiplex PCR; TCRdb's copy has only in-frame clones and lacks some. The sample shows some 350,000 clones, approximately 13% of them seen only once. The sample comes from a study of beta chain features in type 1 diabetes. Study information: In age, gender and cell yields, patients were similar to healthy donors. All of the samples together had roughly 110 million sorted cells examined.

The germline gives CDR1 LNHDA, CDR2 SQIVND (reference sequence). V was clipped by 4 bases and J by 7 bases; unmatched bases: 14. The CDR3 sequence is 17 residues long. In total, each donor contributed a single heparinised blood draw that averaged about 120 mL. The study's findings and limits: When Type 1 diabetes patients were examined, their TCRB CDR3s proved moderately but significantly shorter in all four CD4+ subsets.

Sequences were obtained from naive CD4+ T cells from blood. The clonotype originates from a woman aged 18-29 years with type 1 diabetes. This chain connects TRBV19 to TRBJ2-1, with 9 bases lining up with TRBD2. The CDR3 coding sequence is TGTGCCAGTAGTAGGGGAGGACTAGCGCTGGTTCAGAATGAGCAGTTCTTC. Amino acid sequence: CASSRGGLALVQNEQFF.